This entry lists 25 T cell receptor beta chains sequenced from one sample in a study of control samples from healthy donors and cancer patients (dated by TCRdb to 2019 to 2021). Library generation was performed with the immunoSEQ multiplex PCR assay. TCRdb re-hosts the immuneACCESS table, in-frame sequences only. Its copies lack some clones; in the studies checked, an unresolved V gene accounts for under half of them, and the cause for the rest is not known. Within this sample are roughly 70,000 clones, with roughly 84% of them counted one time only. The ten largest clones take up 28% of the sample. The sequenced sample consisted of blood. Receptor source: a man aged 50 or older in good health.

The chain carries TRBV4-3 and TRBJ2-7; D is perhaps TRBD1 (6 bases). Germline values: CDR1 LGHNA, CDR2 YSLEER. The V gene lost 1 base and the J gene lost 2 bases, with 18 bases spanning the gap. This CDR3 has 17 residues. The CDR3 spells CASSQVAGANFPYEQYF. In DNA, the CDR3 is TGCGCCAGCAGCCAAGTCGCAGGGGCGAATTTTCCCTACGAGCAGTACTTC.

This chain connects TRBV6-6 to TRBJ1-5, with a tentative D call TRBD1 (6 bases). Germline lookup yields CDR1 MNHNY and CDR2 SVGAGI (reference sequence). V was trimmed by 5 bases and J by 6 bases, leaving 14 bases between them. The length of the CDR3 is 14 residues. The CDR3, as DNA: TGTGCCAGCAGTGGTCAGGCGGACAGTCAGCCCCAGCATTTT. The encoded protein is CASSGQADSQPQHF.

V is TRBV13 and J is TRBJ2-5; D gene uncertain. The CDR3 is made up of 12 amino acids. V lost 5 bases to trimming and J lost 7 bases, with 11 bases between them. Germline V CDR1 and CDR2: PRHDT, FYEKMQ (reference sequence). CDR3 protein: CASSLILGTQYF. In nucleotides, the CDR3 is TGTGCCAGCAGCCTCATTTTAGGGACCCAGTACTTC.

The DNA for the CDR3 is TGCAGCGTTGAAGATCTAAGTGAGCAGTTCTTC. Translated: CSVEDLSEQFF. The chain joins TRBV29-1 to TRBJ2-1; D is undetermined. Germline V gives CDR1 SQVTM, CDR2 ANQGSEA. Trimming stripped 0 bases from V and 9 bases from J, with 6 bases between. CDR3 size: 11 residues.

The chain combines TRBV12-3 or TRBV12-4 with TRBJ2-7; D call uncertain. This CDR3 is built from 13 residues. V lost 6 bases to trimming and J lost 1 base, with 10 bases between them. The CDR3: CASRPSGSYEQYF. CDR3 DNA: TGTGCCAGCAGACCCTCCGGTTCCTACGAGCAGTACTTC.

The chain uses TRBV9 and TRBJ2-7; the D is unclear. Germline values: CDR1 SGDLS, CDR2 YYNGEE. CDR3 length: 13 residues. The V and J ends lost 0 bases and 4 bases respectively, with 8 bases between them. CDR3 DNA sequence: TGTGCCAGCAGCGTAGGAGTCCAGTACGAGCAGTACTTC. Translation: CASSVGVQYEQYF.

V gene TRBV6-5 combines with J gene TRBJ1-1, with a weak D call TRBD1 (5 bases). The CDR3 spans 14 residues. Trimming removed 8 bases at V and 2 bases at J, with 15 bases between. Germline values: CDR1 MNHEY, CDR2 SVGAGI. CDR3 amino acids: CASSFDSLNTEAFF. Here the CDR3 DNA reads TGTGCCAGCTCGTTTGACAGCCTCAACACTGAAGCTTTCTTT.

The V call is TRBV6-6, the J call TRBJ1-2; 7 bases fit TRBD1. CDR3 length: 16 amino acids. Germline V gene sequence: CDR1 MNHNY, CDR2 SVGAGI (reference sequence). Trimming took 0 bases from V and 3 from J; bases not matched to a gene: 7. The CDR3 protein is CASSYSRQGEHYGYTF. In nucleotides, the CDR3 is TGTGCCAGCAGTTACTCCCGACAGGGAGAACACTATGGCTACACCTTC.

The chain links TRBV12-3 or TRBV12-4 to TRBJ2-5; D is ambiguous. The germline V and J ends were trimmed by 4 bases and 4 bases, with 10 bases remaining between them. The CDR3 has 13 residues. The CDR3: CASSWASGETQYF. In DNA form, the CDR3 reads TGTGCCAGCAGTTGGGCGTCCGGAGAGACCCAGTACTTC.

CDR3 bases: TGCAGCGTTGAAGGCGGCAACCCCTCCGAGCAGTACTTC. Its translation: CSVEGGNPSEQYF. This chain connects TRBV29-1 to TRBJ2-7; unclear D gene. The CDR3 consists of 13 residues. V was clipped by 1 base and J by 6 bases, with 13 bases between them. Germline CDR1 and CDR2: SQVTM and ANQGSEA.

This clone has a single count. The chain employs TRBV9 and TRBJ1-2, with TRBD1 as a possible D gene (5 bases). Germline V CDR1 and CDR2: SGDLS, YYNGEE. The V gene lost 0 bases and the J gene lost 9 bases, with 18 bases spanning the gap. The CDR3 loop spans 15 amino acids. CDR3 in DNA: TGTGCCAGCAGCGTAGAATTATGGGGGATCGGTCGCTACACCTTC. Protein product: CASSVELWGIGRYTF.

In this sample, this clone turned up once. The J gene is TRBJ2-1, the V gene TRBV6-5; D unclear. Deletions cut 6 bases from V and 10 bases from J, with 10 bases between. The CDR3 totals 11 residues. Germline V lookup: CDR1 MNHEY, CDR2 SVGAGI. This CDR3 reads CASRIAVEQFF. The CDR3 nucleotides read TGTGCCAGCAGAATAGCAGTCGAGCAGTTCTTC.

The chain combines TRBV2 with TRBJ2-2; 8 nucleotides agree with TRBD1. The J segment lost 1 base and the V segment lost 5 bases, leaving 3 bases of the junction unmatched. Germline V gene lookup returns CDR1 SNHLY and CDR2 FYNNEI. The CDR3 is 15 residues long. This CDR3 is CASSLGQVNTGELFF. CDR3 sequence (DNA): TGTGCCAGCAGTTTGGGACAGGTGAACACCGGGGAGCTGTTTTTT.

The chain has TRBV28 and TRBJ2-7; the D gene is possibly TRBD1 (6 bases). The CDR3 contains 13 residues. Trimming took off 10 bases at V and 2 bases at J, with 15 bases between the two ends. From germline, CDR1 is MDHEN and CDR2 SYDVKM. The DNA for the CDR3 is TGTGCCACCTATGACAGGTTTACCTACGAGCAGTACTTC. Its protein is CATYDRFTYEQYF.

The CDR3 DNA follows: TGCGCCAGCAGCTTGGACCAGAGCGGCTGGAGAAACACCATATATTTT. As protein: CASSLDQSGWRNTIYF. V and J are TRBV5-1 and TRBJ1-3; no clear D gene. V lost 0 bases, J lost 5 bases, and 15 bases lay in between. Germline V lookup: CDR1 SGHRS, CDR2 YFSETQ. This CDR3 is 16 amino acids long.

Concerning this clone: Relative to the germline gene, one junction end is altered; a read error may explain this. The DNA for the CDR3 is TGCGCCCGCAGCCCGGGGCGGGGGGGAGAGACCCAGTACTTC. Residues: CARSPGRGGETQYF. The chain recombines TRBV5-1 with TRBJ2-5; TRBD2 agrees at 9 bases. Germline loops: CDR1 SGHRS, CDR2 YFSETQ. The CDR3 loop spans 14 amino acids.

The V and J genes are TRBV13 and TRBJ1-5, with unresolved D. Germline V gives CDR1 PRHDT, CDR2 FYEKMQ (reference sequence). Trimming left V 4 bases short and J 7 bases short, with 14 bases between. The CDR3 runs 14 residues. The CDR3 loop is CASSWGLKAQPQHF. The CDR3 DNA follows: TGTGCCAGCAGCTGGGGTCTCAAGGCACAGCCCCAGCATTTT. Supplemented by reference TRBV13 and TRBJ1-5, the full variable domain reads AAGVIQSPRHLIKEKRETATLKCYPIPRHDTVYWYQQGPGQDPQFLISFYEKMQSDKGSIPDRFSAQQFSDYHSELNMSSLELGDSALYFCASSWGLKAQPQHFGDGTRLSIL.

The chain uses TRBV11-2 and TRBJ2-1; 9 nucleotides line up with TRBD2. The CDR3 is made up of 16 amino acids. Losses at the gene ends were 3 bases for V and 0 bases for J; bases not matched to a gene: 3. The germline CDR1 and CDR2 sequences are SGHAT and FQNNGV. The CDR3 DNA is TGTGCCAGCAGCTTTAGCGGGGGACCCTCCTACAATGAGCAGTTCTTC. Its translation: CASSFSGGPSYNEQFF.

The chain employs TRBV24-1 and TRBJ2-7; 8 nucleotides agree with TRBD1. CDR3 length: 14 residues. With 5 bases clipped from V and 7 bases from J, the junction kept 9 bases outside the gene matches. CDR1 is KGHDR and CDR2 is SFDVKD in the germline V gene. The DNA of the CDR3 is TGTGCCACCAGTGTCGCAGGGGGCCTAGGGGAGCAGTACTTC. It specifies CATSVAGGLGEQYF.

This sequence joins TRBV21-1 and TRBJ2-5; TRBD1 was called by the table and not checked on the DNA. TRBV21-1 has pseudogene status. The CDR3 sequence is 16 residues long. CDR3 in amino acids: CASRPNPVGGKETQYF. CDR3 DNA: TGTGCCAGCAGGCCCAACCCAGTAGGGGGTAAAGAGACCCAGTACTTC.

DNA of the CDR3: TGTGCCAGCAGTTTACCCGGGACTAGCGGGAGGGCTCAGCCCGAGACCCAGTACTTC. Translation: CASSLPGTSGRAQPETQYF. The rearrangement links TRBV6-8 to TRBJ2-5; 16 bases match TRBD2. This CDR3 has 19 amino acids. Germline values: CDR1 MNHGY, CDR2 SAAAGT. V trimming: 4 bases; J trimming: 5 bases; junction bases outside the gene matches: 13.

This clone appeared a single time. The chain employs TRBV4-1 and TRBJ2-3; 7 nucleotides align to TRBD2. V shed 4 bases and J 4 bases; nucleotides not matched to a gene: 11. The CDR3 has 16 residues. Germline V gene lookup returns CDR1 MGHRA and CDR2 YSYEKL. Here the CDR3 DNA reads TGCGCCAGCAGCCGGGGGGGAGCTATCGCCGCAGATACGCAGTATTTT. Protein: CASSRGGAIAADTQYF.

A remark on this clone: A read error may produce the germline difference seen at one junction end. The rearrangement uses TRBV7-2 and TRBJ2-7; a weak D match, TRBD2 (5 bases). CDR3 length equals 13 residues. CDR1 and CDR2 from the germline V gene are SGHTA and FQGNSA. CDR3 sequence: CASSLNVREITHF. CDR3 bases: TGTGCCAGCAGCTTAAACGTTAGGGAGATTACACACTTC.

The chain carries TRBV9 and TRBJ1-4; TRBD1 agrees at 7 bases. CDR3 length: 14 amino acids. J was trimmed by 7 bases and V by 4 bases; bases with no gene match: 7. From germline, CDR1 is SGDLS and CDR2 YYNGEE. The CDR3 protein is CASSPRQGTEKLFF. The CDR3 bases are TGTGCCAGCAGCCCCCGACAGGGCACTGAAAAACTGTTTTTT.

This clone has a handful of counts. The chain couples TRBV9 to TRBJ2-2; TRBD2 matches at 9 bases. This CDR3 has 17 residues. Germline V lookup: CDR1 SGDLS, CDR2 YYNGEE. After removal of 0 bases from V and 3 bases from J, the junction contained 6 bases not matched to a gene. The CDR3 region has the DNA TGTGCCAGCAGCGTAGAAGGCGGGAGGGCGCACACCGGGGAGCTGTTTTTT. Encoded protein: CASSVEGGRAHTGELFF. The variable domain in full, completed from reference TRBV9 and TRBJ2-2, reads DSGVTQTPKHLITATGQRVTLRCSPRSGDLSVYWYQQSLDQGLQFLIQYYNGEERAKGNILERFSAQQFPDLHSELNLSSLELGDSALYFCASSVEGGRAHTGELFFGEGSRLTVL.